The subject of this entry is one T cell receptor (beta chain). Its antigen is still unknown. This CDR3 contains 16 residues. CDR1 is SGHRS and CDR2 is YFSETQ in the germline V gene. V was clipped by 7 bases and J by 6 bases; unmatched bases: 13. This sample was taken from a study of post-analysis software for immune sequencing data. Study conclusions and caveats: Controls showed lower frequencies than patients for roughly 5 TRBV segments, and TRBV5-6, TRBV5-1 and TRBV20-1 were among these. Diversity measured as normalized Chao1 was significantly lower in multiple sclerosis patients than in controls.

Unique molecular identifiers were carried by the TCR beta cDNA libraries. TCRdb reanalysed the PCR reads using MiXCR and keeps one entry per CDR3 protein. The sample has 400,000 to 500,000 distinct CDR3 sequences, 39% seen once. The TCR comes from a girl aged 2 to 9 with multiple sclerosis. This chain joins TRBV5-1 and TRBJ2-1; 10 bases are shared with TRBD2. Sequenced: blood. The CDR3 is CASQLSPSGSVNEQFF. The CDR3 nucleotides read TGCGCCAGCCAGCTCTCGCCTAGCGGGAGTGTCAATGAGCAGTTCTTC.